This passage covers 21 T cell receptor beta chains from one sample sequenced in a study of blood T cells in healthy people across ages. Alongside a J-beta primer mix, a sample-barcoded 5' primer served in a second PCR lasting about 7 to 11 cycles. In TCRdb, the 5' RACE reads were re-called with MiXCR into one record per CDR3 protein. This table holds about 1.1 million distinct CDR3 sequences, more than 30% found once. The sequencing input was blood. Receptors originate from a man aged 18 to 30 in good health.

This chain connects TRBV20-1 to TRBJ1-1; a weak D match, TRBD1 (5 bases). The V gene lost 2 bases and the J gene lost 1 base, with 8 bases spanning the gap. This CDR3 contains 13 residues. CDR1 is DFQATT and CDR2 is SNEGSKA in the germline V gene (reference sequence). The CDR3: CSARRQGNTEAFF. The CDR3 nucleotides read TGCAGTGCTAGAAGGCAGGGGAACACTGAAGCTTTCTTT.

This chain connects TRBV7-2 to TRBJ2-2; D may be TRBD1 (6 bases). Germline CDR1 reads SGHTA; CDR2 reads FQGNSA. Deletions cut 5 bases from V and 5 bases from J, with 12 bases between. The CDR3 is made up of 14 amino acids. The CDR3 is CASSRTESTGELFF. DNA of the CDR3: TGTGCCAGCAGCCGGACAGAGTCTACCGGGGAGCTGTTTTTT.

This clonotype was seen a handful of times. The V gene is TRBV29-1, the J gene TRBJ2-3; no reliable D call. V lost 8 bases and J 0 bases, leaving 18 bases between the germline ends. The CDR3 spans 15 residues. CDR1 is SQVTM and CDR2 is ANQGSEA in the germline V gene. CDR3 nucleotide sequence: TGCAGCTCAAAGACGGGTTCCCGTAGCACAGATACGCAGTATTTT. This sequence encodes CSSKTGSRSTDTQYF.

This clonotype was observed a handful of times. The V gene is TRBV20-1, the J gene TRBJ2-7; 7 nucleotides agree with TRBD1. V gave up 2 bases and J gave up 3 bases; unmatched junction bases: 7. Germline CDR1 DFQATT, CDR2 SNEGSKA (reference sequence). This CDR3 spans 14 amino acids. The CDR3 DNA reads TGCAGTGCTAGATCATGGCAGGGGGTCTACGAGCAGTACTTC. Translation gives CSARSWQGVYEQYF.

The V gene is TRBV7-8, the J gene TRBJ2-5; D might be TRBD1 or TRBD2, each matching 5 bases. The CDR3 consists of 16 residues. V lost 1 base to trimming and J lost 5 bases, with 17 bases between them. Germline CDR1 is SGHVS and CDR2 is FQNEAQ. The CDR3 sequence is CASSLGGGQGWETQYF. The CDR3 nucleotides are TGTGCCAGCAGCTTAGGGGGCGGGCAGGGTTGGGAGACCCAGTACTTC.

V and J are TRBV27 and TRBJ2-2, with 8 bases identical to TRBD2. Germline CDR1 and CDR2: MNHEY and SMNVEV (reference sequence). Trimming at V came to 10 bases and at J to 2 bases, leaving 6 bases not matched to a gene. There are 14 residues in the CDR3. The CDR3 DNA is TGTGCCACCCAGCGGGGGCTAAACACCGGGGAGCTGTTTTTT. Translating it yields CATQRGLNTGELFF.

The chain is built from TRBV20-1 and TRBJ1-6, with no clear D. Germline V lookup: CDR1 DFQATT, CDR2 SNEGSKA (reference sequence). The germline V and J ends were trimmed by 6 bases and 9 bases, with 18 bases remaining between them. The CDR3 sequence is 14 residues long. CDR3 sequence reads: CSAATTPGVSPLHF. The CDR3 DNA follows: TGCAGTGCCGCAACCACTCCAGGAGTTTCACCCCTCCACTTT.

This clonotype was seen a handful of times. J is TRBJ2-3 and V is TRBV9; unclear D gene. Between the trimmed V and J ends, which lost 3 bases and 14 bases, there was a span of 13 bases. This CDR3 has 11 residues. The V gene's germline CDR1 is SGDLS and CDR2 YYNGEE. The CDR3 nucleotides are TGTGCCAGCAGCGAGACCGGGCCCCTGTATTTT. Protein sequence: CASSETGPLYF.

The CDR3 DNA is TGTGCCAGCAGTTCCCACAGCTCTAACTATGGCTACACCTTC. Its protein is CASSSHSSNYGYTF. V and J are TRBV27 and TRBJ1-2; D is ambiguous. This CDR3 spans 14 amino acids. Per the germline V gene, CDR1 is MNHEY and CDR2 is SMNVEV (reference sequence). Between the trimmed V and J ends, which lost 4 bases and 0 bases, there was a span of 9 bases.

Of note for this clonotype: One end of the junction does not line up with germline, which may come from a read error. This chain joins TRBV7-2 and TRBJ1-1; no firm D call. CDR1 is SGHTA and CDR2 is FQGNSA in the germline V gene. The CDR3 spans 11 residues. CDR3 amino acids: CASSLGREVFF. DNA of the CDR3: TGTGCCAGCAGCTTGGGTCGCGAAGTTTTCTTT.

DNA of the CDR3: TGTGCCAGCAGTTACTCGACGTGGGCAGGGAGTTTTTCAGATACGCAGTATTTT. Translated: CASSYSTWAGSFSDTQYF. The chain carries TRBV6-5 and TRBJ2-3; the D gene could be TRBD1 or TRBD2 (5 bases each). Trimming shortened V by 0 bases and J by 4 bases, and 20 bases separated the two germline ends. There are 18 residues in the CDR3. Germline V gene sequence: CDR1 MNHEY, CDR2 SVGAGI.

Of note for this clonotype: Sequence at one end of the junction differs from germline and may be a read error. This sequence joins TRBV5-6 and TRBJ1-5, with a possible D match to TRBD1 (6 bases). Germline CDR1 SGHDT, CDR2 YYEEEE. The CDR3 has 14 residues. The CDR3 DNA reads as TGTGCCGGCAGCCTAGTTCTTGACAGGCAGCCCCAGCATTTT. This gives the protein CAGSLVLDRQPQHF.

This chain joins TRBV9 and TRBJ1-1; D is unclear. With 3 bases removed from V and 3 bases from J, the gap between germline ends came to 9 bases. In germline, CDR1 is SGDLS, CDR2 YYNGEE. The CDR3 has 13 residues. The CDR3 DNA sequence: TGTGCCAGCAGCGCCGGCCGCTACACTGAAGCTTTCTTT. Translated: CASSAGRYTEAFF.

The genes are TRBV4-1 and TRBJ2-1; tentatively, D is TRBD2 (6 bases). Germline loops: CDR1 MGHRA, CDR2 YSYEKL. The CDR3 contains 15 residues. Trimming pared 2 bases from V and 2 bases from J, leaving 10 bases between. CDR3 sequence: CASSQTGVPYNEQFF. CDR3 DNA: TGCGCCAGCAGCCAAACGGGGGTCCCCTACAATGAGCAGTTCTTC.

This clonotype was seen a few times. The chain joins TRBV12-3 or TRBV12-4 to TRBJ2-3; TRBD2 matches at 11 bases. Losses at the gene ends were 5 bases for V and 4 bases for J; bases not matched to a gene: 8. The CDR3 extends over 16 amino acids. The CDR3 coding sequence is TGTGCCAGCAGTCCGGGACTAGCGGAAATCGCAGATACGCAGTATTTT. This encodes CASSPGLAEIADTQYF.

The chain has TRBV27 and TRBJ1-5; 7 bases line up with TRBD1. The length of the CDR3 is 17 residues. Germline V lookup: CDR1 MNHEY, CDR2 SMNVEV (reference sequence). The V segment lost 6 bases and the J segment 0 bases; nucleotides outside the gene matches: 11. DNA of the CDR3: TGTGCCAGCAGCCCTCTTGGGACAGATTATAGCAATCAGCCCCAGCATTTT. Its translation is CASSPLGTDYSNQPQHF.

This clonotype was counted only a few times. This chain connects TRBV7-9 to TRBJ2-7; D might be TRBD1 (5 bases). CDR1 is SEHNR, CDR2 FQNEAQ, per germline (reference sequence). The CDR3 is 12 amino acids. Trimming removed 3 bases from V and 6 bases from J, with 9 bases in between. CDR3 residues: CASSFAGSEQYF. CDR3 in DNA: TGTGCCAGCAGCTTTGCAGGGTCCGAGCAGTACTTC.

The chain recombines TRBV9 with TRBJ2-5; D might be TRBD2 (6 bases). The CDR3 sequence is 15 residues long. In germline, CDR1 is SGDLS, CDR2 YYNGEE. The V and J ends lost 0 bases and 1 base respectively, with 10 bases between them. The CDR3 nucleotides read TGTGCCAGCAGCGTAGGTGGGGGGTTCCAAGAGACCCAGTACTTC. It specifies CASSVGGGFQETQYF. The whole variable domain, filled in from reference TRBV9 and TRBJ2-5, reads DSGVTQTPKHLITATGQRVTLRCSPRSGDLSVYWYQQSLDQGLQFLIQYYNGEERAKGNILERFSAQQFPDLHSELNLSSLELGDSALYFCASSVGGGFQETQYFGPGTRLLVL.

The gene calls are TRBV7-2 and TRBJ2-5, with 7 bases lining up with TRBD2. This CDR3 is 18 amino acids long. The V segment lost 2 bases and the J segment 3 bases; nucleotides outside the gene matches: 15. The germline gives CDR1 SGHTA, CDR2 FQGNSA. The CDR3 loop is CASSLKSRWREQKETQYF. In DNA form, the CDR3 reads TGTGCCAGCAGCTTAAAGAGCCGCTGGCGGGAGCAGAAAGAGACCCAGTACTTC.

V and J are TRBV6-5 and TRBJ1-2; D call uncertain. This CDR3 spans 13 amino acids. Trimming took 8 bases from V and 1 from J, leaving 11 bases between them. CDR1 MNHEY and CDR2 SVGAGI come from the germline V gene. CDR3 protein: CASGGAINYGYTF. The CDR3, as DNA: TGTGCCAGCGGAGGAGCGATTAACTATGGCTACACCTTC.

V and J are TRBV10-3 and TRBJ1-1; D not certain. Germline values: CDR1 ENHRY, CDR2 SYGVKD. With 10 bases removed from V and 0 bases from J, the gap between germline ends came to 9 bases. This CDR3 has 12 residues. CDR3 DNA: TGTGCCAGCGGGCCCCTGAACACTGAAGCTTTCTTT. Translating it yields CASGPLNTEAFF.